The clone carrying this TCR beta chain appeared many times. Its matching antigen is unknown. It was RNA transcripts that yielded the amplified TCR beta CDR3 regions. The primer set for the first-round RT-PCR of the TCR CDR3 was HTBI. TCRdb fed the multiplex PCR reads into MiXCR, producing one record per CDR3 protein. The repertoire holds roughly 350,000 distinct CDR3 sequences, with approximately 13% as singletons. The sample comes from a study of T cells in Graves' hyperthyroidism and ophthalmopathy. V lost 0 bases, J lost 5 bases, and 11 bases stayed unmatched. CDR1 and CDR2 from the germline V gene are DFQATT and SNEGSKA (reference sequence). The CDR3 totals 16 residues. The study, taken as a whole, reports: Among clonotypes expanded in thyroid above 0.001, most were also found in blood.

This receptor was obtained from a woman in her forties with Graves' ophthalmopathy. This sequence joins TRBV20-1 and TRBJ2-5; 8 nucleotides align to TRBD1. Sequenced material: blood. The CDR3 coding sequence is TGCAGTGCTAGAGATCCCAGGACAGGGATGGGGGAGACCCAGTACTTC. Protein product: CSARDPRTGMGETQYF.